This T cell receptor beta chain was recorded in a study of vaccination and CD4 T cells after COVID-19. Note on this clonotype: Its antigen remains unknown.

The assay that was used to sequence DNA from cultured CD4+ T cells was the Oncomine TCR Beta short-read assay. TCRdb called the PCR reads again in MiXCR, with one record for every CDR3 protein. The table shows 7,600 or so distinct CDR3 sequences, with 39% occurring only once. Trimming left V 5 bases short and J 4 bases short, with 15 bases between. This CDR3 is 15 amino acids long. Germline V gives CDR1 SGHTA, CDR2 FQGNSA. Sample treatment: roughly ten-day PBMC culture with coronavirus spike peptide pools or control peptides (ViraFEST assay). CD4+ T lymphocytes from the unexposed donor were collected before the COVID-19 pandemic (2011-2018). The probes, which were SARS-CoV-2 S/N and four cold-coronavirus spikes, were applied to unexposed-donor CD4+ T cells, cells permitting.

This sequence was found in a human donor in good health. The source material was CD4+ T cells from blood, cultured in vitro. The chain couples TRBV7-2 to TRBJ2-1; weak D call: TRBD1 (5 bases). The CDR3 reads CASSRLRGLYNEQFF. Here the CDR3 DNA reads TGTGCCAGCAGCCGGCTAAGGGGTTTGTACAATGAGCAGTTCTTC. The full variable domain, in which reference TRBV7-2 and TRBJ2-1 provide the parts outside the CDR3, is GAGVSQSPSNKVTEKGKDVELRCDPISGHTALYWYRQSLGQGLEFLIYFQGNSAPDKSGLPSDRFSAERTGGSVSTLTIQRTQQEDSAVYLCASSRLRGLYNEQFFGPGTRLTVL.